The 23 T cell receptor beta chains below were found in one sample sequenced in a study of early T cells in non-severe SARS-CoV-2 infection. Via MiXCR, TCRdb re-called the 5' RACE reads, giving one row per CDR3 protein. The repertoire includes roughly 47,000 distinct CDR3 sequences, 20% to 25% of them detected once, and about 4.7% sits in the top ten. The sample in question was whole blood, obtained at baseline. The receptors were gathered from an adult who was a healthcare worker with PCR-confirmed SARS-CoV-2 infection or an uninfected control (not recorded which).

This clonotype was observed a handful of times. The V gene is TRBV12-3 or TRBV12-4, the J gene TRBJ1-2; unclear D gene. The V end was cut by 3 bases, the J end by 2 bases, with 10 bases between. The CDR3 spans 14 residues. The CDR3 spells CASSFGEVNYGYTF. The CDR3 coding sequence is TGTGCCAGCAGTTTTGGGGAGGTCAACTATGGCTACACCTTC.

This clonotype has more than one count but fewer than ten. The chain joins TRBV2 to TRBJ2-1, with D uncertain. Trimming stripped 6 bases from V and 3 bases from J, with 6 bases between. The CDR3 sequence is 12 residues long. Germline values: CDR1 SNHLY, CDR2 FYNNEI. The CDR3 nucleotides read TGTGCCAGCAGAGATCTCTACAATGAGCAGTTCTTC. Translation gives CASRDLYNEQFF.

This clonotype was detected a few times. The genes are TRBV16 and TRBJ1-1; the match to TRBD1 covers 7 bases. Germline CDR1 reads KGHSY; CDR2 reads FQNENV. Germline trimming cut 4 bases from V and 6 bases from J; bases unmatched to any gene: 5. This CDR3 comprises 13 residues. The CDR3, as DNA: TGTGCCAGCAGCCCAGACAGGGCGGCTGAAGCTTTCTTT. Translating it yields CASSPDRAAEAFF.

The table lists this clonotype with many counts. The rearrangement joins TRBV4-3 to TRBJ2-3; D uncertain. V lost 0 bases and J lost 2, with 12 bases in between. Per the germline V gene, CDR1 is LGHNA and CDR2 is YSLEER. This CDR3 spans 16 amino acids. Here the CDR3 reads CASSQDPDLSTDTQYF. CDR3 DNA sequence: TGCGCCAGCAGCCAAGATCCTGACCTCTCCACAGATACGCAGTATTTT.

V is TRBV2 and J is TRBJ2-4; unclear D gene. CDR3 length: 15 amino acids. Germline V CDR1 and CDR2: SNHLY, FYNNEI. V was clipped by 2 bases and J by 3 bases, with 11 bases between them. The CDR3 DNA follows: TGTGCCAGCAGTGAAATGGCCCCTGACAAAAACATTCAGTACTTC. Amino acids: CASSEMAPDKNIQYF. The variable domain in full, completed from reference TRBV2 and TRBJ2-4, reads EPEVTQTPSHQVTQMGQEVILRCVPISNHLYFYWYRQILGQKVEFLVSFYNNEISEKSEIFDDQFSVERPDGSNFTLKIRSTKLEDSAMYFCASSEMAPDKNIQYFGAGTRLSVL.

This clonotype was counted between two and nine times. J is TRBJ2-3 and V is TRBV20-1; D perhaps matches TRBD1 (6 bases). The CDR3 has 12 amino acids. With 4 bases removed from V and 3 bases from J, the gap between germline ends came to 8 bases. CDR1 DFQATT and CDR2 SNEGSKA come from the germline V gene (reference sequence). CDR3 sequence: CSAKGVTDTQYF. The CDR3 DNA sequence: TGCAGTGCTAAGGGGGTAACAGATACGCAGTATTTT.

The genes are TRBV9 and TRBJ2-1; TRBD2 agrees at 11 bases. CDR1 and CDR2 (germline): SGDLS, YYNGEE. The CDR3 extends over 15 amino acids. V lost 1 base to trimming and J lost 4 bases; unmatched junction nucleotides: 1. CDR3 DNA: TGTGCCAGCAGCGTAACTAGCGGGGGATACAATGAGCAGTTCTTC. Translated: CASSVTSGGYNEQFF.

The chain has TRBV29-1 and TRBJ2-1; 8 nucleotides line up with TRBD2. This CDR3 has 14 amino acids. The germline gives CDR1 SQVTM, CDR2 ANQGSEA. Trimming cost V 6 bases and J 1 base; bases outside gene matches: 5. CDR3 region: CSVGRGFSYNEQFF. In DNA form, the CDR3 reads TGCAGCGTCGGGAGGGGTTTTTCCTACAATGAGCAGTTCTTC.

The CDR3 DNA is TGTGCCAGCAGCTTCTACAGGGGAGGGCTAGCCAAAAACATTCAGTACTTC. Encoded protein: CASSFYRGGLAKNIQYF. The chain combines TRBV5-6 with TRBJ2-4; D might be TRBD1 or TRBD2, each matching 7 bases. The V gene lost 2 bases and the J gene lost 0 bases, with 15 bases spanning the gap. CDR1 is SGHDT, CDR2 YYEEEE, per germline. This CDR3 contains 17 residues. The whole variable domain, remainder taken from reference TRBV5-6 and TRBJ2-4, is DAGVTQSPTHLIKTRGQQVTLRCSPKSGHDTVSWYQQALGQGPQFIFQYYEEEERQRGNFPDRFSGHQFPNYSSELNVNALLLGDSALYLCASSFYRGGLAKNIQYFGAGTRLSVL.

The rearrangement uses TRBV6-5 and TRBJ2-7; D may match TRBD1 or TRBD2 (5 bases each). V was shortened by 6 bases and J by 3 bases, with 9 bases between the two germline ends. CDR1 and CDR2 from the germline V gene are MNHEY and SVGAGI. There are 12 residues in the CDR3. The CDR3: CASRGDRYEQYF. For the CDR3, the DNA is TGTGCCAGCAGGGGGGACCGCTACGAGCAGTACTTC.

The CDR3 nucleotides are TGCGCCAGCAGCTTAAGGGGCATGAACACTGAAGCTTTCTTT. It translates to CASSLRGMNTEAFF. V gene TRBV5-1 combines with J gene TRBJ1-1, with a possible D match to TRBD1 (5 bases). This CDR3 contains 14 residues. V lost 2 bases and J lost 0, with 8 bases in between. Looked up from germline, CDR1 is SGHRS and CDR2 is YFSETQ.

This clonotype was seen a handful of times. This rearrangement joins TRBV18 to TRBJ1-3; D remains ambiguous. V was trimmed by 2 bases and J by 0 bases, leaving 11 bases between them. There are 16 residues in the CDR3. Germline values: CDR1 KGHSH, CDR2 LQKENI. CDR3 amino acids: CASSPSPNFSGNTIYF. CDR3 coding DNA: TGTGCCAGCTCACCATCCCCTAACTTCTCTGGAAACACCATATATTTT.

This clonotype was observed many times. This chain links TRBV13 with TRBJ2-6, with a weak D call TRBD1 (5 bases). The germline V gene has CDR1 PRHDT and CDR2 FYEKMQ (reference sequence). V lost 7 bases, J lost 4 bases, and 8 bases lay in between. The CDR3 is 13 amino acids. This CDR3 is CASKGIGANVLTF. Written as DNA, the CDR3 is TGTGCCAGCAAGGGGATCGGGGCCAACGTCCTGACTTTC.

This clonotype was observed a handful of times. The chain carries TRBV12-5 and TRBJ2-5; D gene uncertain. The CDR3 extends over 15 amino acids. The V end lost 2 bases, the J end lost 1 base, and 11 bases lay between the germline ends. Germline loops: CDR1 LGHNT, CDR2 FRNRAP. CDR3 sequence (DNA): TGTGCTAGTGGTTTGCCAGACCCGCCCCAAGAGACCCAGTACTTC. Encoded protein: CASGLPDPPQETQYF.

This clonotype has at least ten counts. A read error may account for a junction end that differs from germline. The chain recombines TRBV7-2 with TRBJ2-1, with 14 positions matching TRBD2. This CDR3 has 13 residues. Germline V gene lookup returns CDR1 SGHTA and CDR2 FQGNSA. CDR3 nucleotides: TGTGCCAGCAGCTTAGAGGGACTAGCGGGGGTCCTTTTC. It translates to CASSLEGLAGVLF. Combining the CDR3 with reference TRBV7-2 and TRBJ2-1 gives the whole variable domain GAGVSQSPSNKVTEKGKDVELRCDPISGHTALYWYRQSLGQGLEFLIYFQGNSAPDKSGLPSDRFSAERTGGSVSTLTIQRTQQEDSAVYLCASSLEGLAGVLFGPGTRLTVL.

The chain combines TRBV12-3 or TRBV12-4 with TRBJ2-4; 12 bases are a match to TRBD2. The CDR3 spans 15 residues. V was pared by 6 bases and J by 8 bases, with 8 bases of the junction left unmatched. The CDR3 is CASSRGTSGFDIQYF. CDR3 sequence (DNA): TGTGCCAGCAGCCGAGGGACTAGCGGGTTTGACATTCAGTACTTC.

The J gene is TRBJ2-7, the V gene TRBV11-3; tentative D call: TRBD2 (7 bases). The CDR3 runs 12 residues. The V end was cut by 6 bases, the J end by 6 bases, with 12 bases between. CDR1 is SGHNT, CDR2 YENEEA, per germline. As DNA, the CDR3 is TGTGCCAGCAGTCAAGGGGGGGCCGAGCAGTACTTC. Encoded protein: CASSQGGAEQYF.

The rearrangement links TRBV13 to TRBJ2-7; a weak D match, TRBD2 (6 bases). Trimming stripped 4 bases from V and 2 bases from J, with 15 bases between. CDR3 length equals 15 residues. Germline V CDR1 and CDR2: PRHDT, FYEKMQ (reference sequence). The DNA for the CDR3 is TGTGCCAGCAGCTCCCGGAGGGGCCCAACCTACGAGCAGTACTTC. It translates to CASSSRRGPTYEQYF.

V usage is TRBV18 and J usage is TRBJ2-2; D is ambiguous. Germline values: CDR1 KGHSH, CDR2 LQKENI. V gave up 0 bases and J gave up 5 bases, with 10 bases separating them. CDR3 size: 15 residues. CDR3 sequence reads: CASSPPVKVTGELFF. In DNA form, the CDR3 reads TGTGCCAGCTCACCACCCGTGAAGGTGACCGGGGAGCTGTTTTTT.

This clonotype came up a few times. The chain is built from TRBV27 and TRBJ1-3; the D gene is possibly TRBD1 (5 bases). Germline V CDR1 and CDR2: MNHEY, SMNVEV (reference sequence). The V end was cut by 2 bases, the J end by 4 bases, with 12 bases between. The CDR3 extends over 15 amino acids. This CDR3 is CASSLSGRGGNTIYF. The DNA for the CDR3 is TGTGCCAGCAGTTTAAGTGGAAGGGGAGGAAACACCATATATTTT.

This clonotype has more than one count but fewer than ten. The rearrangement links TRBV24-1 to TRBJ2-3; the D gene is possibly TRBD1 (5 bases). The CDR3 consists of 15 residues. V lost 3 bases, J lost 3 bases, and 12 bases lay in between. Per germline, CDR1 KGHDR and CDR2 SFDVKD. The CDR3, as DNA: TGTGCCACCAGTGATCCCAGGGCAGCTACAGATACGCAGTATTTT. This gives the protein CATSDPRAATDTQYF.

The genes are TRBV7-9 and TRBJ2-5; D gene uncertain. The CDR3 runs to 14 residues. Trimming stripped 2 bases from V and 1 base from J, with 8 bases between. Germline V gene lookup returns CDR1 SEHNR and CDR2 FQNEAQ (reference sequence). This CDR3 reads CASSLLPVQETQYF. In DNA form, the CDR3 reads TGTGCCAGCAGCTTACTGCCCGTCCAAGAGACCCAGTACTTC.

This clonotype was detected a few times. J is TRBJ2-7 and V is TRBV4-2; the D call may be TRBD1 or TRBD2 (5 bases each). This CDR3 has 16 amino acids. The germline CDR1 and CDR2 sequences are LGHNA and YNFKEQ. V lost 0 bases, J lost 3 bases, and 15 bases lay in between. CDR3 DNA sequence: TGTGCCAGCAGCCAAGATCCCCGGGGCTCCAACTACGAGCAGTACTTC. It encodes CASSQDPRGSNYEQYF.